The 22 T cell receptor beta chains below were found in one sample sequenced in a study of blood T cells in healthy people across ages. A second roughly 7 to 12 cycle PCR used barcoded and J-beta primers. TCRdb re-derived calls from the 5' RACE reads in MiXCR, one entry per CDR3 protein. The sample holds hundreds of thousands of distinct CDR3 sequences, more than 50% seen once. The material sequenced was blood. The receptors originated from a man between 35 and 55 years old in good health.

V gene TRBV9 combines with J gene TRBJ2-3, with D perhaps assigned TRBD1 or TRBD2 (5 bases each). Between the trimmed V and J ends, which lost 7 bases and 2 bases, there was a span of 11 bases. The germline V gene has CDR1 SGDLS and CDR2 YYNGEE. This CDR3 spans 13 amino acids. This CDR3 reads CASWDGITDTQYF. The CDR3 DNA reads TGTGCCAGCTGGGACGGCATCACAGATACGCAGTATTTT. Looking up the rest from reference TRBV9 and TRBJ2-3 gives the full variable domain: DSGVTQTPKHLITATGQRVTLRCSPRSGDLSVYWYQQSLDQGLQFLIQYYNGEERAKGNILERFSAQQFPDLHSELNLSSLELGDSALYFCASWDGITDTQYFGPGTRLTVL.

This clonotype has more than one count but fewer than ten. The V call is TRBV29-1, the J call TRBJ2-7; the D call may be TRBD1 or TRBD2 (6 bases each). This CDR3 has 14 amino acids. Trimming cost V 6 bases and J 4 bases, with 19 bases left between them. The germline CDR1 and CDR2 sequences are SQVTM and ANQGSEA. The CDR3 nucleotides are TGCAGCGTAGGCAGGATAGGGGGGCTATACGAGCAGTACTTC. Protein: CSVGRIGGLYEQYF.

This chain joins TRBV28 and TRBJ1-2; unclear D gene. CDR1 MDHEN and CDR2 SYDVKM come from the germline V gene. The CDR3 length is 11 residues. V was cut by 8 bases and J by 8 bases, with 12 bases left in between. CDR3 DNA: TGTGCCAGCTCTAGAGAGTTGGGCTACACCTTC. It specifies CASSRELGYTF.

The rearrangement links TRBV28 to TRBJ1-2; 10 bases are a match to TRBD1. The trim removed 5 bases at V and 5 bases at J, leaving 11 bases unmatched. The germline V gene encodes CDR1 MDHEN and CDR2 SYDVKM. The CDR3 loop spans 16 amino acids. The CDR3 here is CASSPVRQGAGYGYTF. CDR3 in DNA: TGTGCCAGCAGTCCGGTTCGACAGGGGGCCGGATATGGCTACACCTTC.

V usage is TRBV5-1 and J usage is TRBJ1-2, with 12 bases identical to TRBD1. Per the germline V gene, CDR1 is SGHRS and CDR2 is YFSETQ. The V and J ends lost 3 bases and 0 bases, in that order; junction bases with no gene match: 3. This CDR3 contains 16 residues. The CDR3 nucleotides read TGCGCCAGCAGCTGGGGACAGGGGGCTGCTAACTATGGCTACACCTTC. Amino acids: CASSWGQGAANYGYTF. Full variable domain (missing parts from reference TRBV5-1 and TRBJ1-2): KAGVTQTPRYLIKTRGQQVTLSCSPISGHRSVSWYQQTPGQGLQFLFEYFSETQRNKGNFPGRFSGRQFSNSRSEMNVSTLELGDSALYLCASSWGQGAANYGYTFGSGTRLTVV.

The DNA for the CDR3 is TGCGCCAGCAGCCAAGGAAATGGAGGGTCCACAGATACGCAGTATTTT. Protein product: CASSQGNGGSTDTQYF. V and J are TRBV4-1 and TRBJ2-3; D possibly corresponds to TRBD2 (6 bases). The germline CDR1 and CDR2 sequences are MGHRA and YSYEKL. The CDR3 runs 16 residues. V was pared by 1 base and J by 2 bases, with 13 bases between.

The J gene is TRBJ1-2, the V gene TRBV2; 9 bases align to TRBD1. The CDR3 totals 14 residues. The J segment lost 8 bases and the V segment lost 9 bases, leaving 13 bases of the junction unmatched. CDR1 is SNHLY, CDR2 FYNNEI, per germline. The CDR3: CASRLVQGAGGYTF. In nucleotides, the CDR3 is TGTGCCAGTCGACTCGTACAGGGGGCGGGCGGCTACACCTTC.

CDR3 in amino acids: CSAIPRTVKQETQYF. CDR3 sequence (DNA): TGCAGTGCAATACCCCGGACAGTAAAGCAAGAGACCCAGTACTTC. The genes are TRBV20-1 and TRBJ2-5, with a weak D call TRBD1 (6 bases). Germline V gene sequence: CDR1 DFQATT, CDR2 SNEGSKA (reference sequence). CDR3 length: 15 amino acids. V was pared by 6 bases and J by 2 bases, with 19 bases between.

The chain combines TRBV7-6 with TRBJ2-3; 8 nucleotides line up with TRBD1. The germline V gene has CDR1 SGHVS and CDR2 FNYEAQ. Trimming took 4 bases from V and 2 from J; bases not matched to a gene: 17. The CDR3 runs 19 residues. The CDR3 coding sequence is TGTGCCAGCAGCTCAGGACAAAGGGACAGGCCAATCCTCACAGATACGCAGTATTTT. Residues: CASSSGQRDRPILTDTQYF.

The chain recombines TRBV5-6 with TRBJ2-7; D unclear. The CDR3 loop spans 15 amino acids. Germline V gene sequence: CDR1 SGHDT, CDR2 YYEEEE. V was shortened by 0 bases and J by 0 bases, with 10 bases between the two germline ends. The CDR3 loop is CASSLGARSSYEQYF. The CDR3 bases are TGTGCCAGCAGCTTGGGGGCAAGGAGCTCCTACGAGCAGTACTTC.

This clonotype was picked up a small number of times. Here the CDR3 DNA reads TGTGCCAGCAGTTTAAGCGCAGGGGCCCCTAACTATGGCTACACCTTC. Its translation: CASSLSAGAPNYGYTF. J is TRBJ1-2 and V is TRBV27; the D gene is possibly TRBD1 (6 bases). Germline V lookup: CDR1 MNHEY, CDR2 SMNVEV (reference sequence). CDR3 length: 16 amino acids. Trimming cost V 2 bases and J 0 bases, with 13 bases left between them.

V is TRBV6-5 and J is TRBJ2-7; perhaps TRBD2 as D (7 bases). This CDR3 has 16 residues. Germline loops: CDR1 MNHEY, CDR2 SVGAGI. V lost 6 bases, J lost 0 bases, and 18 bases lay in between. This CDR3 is CASSRTGGRSSYEQYF. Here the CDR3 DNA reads TGTGCCAGCAGCCGTACGGGGGGCAGGAGCTCCTACGAGCAGTACTTC.

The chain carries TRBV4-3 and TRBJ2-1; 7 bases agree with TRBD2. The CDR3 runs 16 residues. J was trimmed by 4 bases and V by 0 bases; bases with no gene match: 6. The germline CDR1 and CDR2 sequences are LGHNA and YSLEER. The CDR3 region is CASSQDGTSVYNEQFF. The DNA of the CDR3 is TGCGCCAGCAGCCAAGATGGCACTAGCGTTTACAATGAGCAGTTCTTC.

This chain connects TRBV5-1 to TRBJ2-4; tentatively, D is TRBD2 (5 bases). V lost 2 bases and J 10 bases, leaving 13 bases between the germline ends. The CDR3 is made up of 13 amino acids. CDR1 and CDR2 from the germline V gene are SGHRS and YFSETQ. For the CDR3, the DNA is TGCGCCAGCAGCTTACCGGGGAGCCCTATTCAGTACTTC. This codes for CASSLPGSPIQYF.

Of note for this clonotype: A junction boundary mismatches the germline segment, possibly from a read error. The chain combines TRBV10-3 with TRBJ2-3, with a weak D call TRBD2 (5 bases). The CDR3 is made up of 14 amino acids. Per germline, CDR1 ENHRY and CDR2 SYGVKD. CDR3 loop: CALSGQPNTDTQYF. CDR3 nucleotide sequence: TGTGCCCTCAGCGGCCAACCGAACACAGATACGCAGTATTTT.

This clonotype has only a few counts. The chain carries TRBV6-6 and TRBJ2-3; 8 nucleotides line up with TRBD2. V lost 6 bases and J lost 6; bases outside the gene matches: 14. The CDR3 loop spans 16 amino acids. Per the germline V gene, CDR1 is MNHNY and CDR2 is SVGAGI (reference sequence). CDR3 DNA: TGTGCCAGCAGCACGGTGGGGCCAGCGGGGGCGGATACGCAGTATTTT. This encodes CASSTVGPAGADTQYF.

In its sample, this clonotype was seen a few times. In DNA, the CDR3 is TGTGCCAGCAGTTACTCACTAGCGGGGGGTTCAGAGACCCAGTACTTC. Its protein is CASSYSLAGGSETQYF. V is TRBV6-5 and J is TRBJ2-5; 12 nucleotides agree with TRBD2. Germline CDR1 and CDR2: MNHEY and SVGAGI. J was trimmed by 4 bases and V by 0 bases; bases with no gene match: 3. The CDR3 runs 16 residues.

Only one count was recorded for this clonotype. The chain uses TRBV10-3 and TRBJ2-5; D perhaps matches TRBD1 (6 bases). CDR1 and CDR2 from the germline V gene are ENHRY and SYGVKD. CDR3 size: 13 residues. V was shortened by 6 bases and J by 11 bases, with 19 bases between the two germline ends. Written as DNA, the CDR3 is TGTGCCATCAGGGACAGTGGGGGCAATGAGCAGTACTTC. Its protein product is CAIRDSGGNEQYF.

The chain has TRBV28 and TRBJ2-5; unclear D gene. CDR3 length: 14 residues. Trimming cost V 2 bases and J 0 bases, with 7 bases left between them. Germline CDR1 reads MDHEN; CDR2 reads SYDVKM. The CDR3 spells CASSLPDHQETQYF. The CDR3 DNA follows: TGTGCCAGCAGTTTACCGGACCACCAAGAGACCCAGTACTTC.

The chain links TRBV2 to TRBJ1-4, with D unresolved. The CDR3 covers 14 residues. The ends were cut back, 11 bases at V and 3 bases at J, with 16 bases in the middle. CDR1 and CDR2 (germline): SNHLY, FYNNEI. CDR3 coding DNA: TGTGCCGGAGGCCCCGGGAATGCTAATGAAAAACTGTTTTTT. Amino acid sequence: CAGGPGNANEKLFF.

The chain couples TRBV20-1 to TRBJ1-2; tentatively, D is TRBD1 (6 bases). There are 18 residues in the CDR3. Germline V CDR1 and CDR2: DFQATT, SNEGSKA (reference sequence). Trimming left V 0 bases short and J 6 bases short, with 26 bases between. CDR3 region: CSARDRRGTRDEIDGYTF. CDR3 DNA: TGCAGTGCTAGAGATCGTAGGGGGACAAGGGACGAGATCGATGGCTACACCTTC.

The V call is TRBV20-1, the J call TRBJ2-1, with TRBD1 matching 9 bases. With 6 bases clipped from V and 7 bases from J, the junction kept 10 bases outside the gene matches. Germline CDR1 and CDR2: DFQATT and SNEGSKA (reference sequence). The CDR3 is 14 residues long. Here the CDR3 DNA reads TGCAGTGCACAACGGGACAGGGCGTCAAATGAGCAGTTCTTC. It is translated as CSAQRDRASNEQFF.